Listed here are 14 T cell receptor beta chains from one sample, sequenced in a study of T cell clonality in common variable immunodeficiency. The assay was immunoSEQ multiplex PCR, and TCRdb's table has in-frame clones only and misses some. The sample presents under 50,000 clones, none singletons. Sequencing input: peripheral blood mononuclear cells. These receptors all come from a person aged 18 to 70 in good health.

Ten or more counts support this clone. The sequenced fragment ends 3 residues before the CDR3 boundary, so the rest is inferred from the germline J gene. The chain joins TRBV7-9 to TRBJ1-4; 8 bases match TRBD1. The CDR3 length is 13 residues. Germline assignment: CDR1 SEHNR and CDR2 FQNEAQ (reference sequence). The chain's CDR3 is CASSPGTGFGLFF. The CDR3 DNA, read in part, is TGTGCCAGCAGCCCTGGGACAGGCTTCGGA.

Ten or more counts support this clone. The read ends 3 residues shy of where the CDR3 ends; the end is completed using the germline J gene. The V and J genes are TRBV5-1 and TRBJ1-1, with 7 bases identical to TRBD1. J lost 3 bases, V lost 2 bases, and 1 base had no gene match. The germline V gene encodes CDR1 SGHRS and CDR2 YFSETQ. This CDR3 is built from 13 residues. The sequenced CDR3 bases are TGCGCCAGCAGCTTTACAGGGGACACTGAA. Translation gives CASSFTGDTE. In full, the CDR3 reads CASSFTGDTEAFF.

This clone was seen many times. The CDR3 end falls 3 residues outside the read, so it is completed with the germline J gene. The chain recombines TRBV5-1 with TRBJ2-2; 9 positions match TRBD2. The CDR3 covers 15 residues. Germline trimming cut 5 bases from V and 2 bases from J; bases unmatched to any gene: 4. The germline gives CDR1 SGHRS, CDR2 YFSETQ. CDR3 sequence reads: CASSAAGGNTGELFF. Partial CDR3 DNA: TGCGCCAGCAGTGCAGCGGGGGGCAACACCGGGGAG.

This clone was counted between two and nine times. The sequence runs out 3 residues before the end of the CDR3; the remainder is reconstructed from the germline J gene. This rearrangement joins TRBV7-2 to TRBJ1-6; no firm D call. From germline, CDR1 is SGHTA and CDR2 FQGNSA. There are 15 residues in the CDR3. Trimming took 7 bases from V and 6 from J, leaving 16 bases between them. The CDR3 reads CASTAPVTVNSPLHF. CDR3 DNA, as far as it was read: TGTGCCAGCACCGCGCCCGTCACCGTTAATTCACCC.

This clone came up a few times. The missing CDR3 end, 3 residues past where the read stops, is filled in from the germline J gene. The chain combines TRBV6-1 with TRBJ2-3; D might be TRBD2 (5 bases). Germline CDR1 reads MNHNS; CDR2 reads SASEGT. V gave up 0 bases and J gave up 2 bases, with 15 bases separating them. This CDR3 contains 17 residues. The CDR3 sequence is CASSEAAGPDFTDTQYF. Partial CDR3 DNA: TGTGCCAGCAGTGAAGCGGCGGGCCCCGATTTCACAGATACG.

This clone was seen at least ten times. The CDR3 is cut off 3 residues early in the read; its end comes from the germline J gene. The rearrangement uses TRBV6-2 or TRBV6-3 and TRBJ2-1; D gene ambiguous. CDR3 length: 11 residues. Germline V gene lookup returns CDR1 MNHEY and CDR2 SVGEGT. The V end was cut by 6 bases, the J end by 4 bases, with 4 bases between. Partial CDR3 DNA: TGTGCCAGCAGCCAATACAATGAG. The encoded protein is CASSQYNE. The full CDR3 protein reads CASSQYNEQFF.

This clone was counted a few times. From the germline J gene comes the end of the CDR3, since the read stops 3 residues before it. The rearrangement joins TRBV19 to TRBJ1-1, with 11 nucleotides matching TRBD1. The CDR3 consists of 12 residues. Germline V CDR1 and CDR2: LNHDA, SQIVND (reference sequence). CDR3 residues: CASRDRGRTAFF. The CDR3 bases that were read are TGTGCCAGTAGGGACAGGGGGCGCACA.

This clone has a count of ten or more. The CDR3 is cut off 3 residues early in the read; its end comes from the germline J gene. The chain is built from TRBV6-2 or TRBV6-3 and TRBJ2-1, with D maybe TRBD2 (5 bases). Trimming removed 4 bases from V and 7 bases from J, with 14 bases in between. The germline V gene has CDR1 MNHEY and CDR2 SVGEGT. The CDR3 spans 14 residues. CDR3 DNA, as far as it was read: TGTGCCAGCAGTTGGGGTCTAGCTGGGAATGAG. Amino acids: CASSWGLAGNE. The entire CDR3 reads CASSWGLAGNEQFF.

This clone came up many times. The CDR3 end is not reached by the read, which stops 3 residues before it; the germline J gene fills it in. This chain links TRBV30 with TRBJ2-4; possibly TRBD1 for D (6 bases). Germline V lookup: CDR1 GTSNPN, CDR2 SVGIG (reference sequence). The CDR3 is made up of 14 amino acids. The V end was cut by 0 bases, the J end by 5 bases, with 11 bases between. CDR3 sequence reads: CAWSVWGPQNIQYF. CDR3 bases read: TGTGCCTGGAGTGTATGGGGGCCCCAAAACATT.

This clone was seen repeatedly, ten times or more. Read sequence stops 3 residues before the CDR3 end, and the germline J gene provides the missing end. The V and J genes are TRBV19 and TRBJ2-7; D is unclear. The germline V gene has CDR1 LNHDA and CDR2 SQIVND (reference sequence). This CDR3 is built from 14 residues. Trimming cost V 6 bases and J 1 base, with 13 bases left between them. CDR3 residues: CASSLKQQSYEQYF. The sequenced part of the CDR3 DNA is TGTGCCAGTAGCCTCAAACAACAGTCCTACGAG.

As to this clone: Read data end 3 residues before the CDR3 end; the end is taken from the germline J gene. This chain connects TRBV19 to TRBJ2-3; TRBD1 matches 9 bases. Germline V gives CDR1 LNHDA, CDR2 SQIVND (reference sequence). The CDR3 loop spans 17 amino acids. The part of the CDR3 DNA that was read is TGTGCCAGTAGTATCCTACAGGGGGCCAATAGCAATCAGCCG. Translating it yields CASSILQGANSNQP. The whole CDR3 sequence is CASSILQGANSNQPQYF.

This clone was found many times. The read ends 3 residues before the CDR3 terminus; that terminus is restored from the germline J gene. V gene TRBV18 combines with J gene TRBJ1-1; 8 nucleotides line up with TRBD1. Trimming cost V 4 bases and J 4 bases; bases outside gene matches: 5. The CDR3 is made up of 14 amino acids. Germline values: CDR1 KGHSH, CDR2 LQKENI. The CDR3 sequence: CASSRGQGATEAFF. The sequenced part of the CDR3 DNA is TGTGCCAGCTCACGTGGACAGGGTGCCACTGAA.

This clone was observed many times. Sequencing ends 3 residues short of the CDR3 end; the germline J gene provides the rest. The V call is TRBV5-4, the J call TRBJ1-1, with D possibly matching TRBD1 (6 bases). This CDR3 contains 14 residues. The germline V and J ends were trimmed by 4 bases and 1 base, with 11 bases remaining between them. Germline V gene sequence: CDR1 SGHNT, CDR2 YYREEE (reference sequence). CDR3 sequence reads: CASSMPGANTEAFF. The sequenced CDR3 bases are TGTGCCAGCAGCATGCCAGGGGCGAACACTGAA.

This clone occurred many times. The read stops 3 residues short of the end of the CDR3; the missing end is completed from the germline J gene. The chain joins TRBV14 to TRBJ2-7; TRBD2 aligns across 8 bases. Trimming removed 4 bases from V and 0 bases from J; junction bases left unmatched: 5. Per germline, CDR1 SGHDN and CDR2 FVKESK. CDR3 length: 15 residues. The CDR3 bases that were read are TGTGCCAGCAGCCCTAAGCGGGGGAGCTCCTACGAG. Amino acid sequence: CASSPKRGSSYE. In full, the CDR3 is CASSPKRGSSYEQYF.